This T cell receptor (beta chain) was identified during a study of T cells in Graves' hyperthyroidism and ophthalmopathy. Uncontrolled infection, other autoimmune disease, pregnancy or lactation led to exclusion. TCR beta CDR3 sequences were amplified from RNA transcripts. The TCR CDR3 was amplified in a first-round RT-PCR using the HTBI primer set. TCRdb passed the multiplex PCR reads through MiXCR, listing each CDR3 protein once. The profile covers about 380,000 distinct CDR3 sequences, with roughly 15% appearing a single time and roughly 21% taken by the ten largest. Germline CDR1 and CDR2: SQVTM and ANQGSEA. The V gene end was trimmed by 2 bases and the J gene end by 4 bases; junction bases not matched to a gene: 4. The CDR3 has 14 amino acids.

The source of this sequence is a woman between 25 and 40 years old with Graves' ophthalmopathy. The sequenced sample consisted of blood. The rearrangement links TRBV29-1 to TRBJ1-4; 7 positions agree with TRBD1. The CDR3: CSVETGTDNEKLFF. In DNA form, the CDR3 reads TGCAGCGTTGAAACCGGGACAGATAATGAAAAACTGTTTTTT.